This T cell receptor beta chain was sequenced in a study of beta chain features in type 1 diabetes. Study information: Examination spanned over 85,000,000 sorted cells from all samples.

The whole isolated RNA underwent reverse transcription, so sequencing captured expressed TCRB transcripts. Assay: immunoSEQ multiplex PCR; the TCRdb copy retains only in-frame clones and omits some. The sample yields 150,000 or so clones, 7.5% to 10% seen once. Germline CDR1 reads SGHTA; CDR2 reads FQGNSA. The CDR3 has 17 residues. Trimming took off 1 base at V and 0 bases at J, with 10 bases between the two ends. This clone was picked up a small number of times. The gene calls are TRBV7-2 and TRBJ1-6; tentatively, D is TRBD1 (5 bases). The sequence derives from a woman younger than 30 in good health. Sequenced: central memory CD4+ T cells from blood. This CDR3 is CASSLDRISSYNSPLHF. The CDR3, as DNA: TGTGCCAGCAGCTTAGACAGGATAAGCTCCTATAATTCACCCCTCCACTTT.